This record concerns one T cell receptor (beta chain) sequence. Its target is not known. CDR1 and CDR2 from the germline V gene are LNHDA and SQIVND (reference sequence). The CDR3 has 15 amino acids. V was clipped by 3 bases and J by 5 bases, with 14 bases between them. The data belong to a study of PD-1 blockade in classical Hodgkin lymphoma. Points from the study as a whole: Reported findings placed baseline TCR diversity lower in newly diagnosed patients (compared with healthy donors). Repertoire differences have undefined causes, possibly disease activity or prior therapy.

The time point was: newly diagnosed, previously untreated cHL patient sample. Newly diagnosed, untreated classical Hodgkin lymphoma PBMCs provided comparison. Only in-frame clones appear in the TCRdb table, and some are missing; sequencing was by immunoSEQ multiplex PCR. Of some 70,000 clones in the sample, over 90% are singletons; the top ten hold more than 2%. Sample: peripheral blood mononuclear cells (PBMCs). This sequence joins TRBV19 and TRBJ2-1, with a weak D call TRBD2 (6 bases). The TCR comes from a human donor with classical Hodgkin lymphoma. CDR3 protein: CASSMVTRGNNEQFF. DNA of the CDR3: TGTGCCAGTAGTATGGTTACGCGGGGTAACAATGAGCAGTTCTTC.